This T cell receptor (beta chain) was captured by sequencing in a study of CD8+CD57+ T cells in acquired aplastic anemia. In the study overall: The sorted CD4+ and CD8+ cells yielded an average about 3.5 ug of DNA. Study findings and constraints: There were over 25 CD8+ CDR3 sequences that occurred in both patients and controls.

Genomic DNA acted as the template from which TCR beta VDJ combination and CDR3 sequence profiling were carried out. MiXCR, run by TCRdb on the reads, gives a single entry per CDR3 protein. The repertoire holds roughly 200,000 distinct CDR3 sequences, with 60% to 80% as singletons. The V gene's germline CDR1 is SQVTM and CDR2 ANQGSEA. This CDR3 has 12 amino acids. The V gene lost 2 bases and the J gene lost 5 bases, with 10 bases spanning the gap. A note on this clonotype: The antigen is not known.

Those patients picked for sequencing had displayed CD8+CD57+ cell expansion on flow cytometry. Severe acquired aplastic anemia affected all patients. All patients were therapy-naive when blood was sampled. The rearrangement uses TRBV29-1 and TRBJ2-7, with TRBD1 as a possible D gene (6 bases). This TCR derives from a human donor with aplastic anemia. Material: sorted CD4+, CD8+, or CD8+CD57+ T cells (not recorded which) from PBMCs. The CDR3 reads CSVETRGDEQYF. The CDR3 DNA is TGCAGCGTTGAAACCAGGGGAGACGAGCAGTACTTC.